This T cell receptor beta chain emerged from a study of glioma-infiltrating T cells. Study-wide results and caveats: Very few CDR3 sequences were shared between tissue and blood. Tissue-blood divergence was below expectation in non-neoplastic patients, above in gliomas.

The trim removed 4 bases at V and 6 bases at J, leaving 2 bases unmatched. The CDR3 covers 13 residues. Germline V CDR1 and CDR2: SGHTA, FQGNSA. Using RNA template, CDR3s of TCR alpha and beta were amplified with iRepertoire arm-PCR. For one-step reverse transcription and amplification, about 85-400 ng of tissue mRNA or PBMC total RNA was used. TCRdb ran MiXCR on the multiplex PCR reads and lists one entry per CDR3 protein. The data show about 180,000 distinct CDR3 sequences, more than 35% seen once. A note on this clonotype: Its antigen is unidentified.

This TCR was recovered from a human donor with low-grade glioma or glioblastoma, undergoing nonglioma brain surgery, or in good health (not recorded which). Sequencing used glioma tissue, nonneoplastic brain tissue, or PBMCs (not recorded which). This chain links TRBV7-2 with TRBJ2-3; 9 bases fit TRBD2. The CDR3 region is CASSSSGRDTQYF. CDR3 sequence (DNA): TGTGCCAGCAGCTCCAGCGGGAGGGATACGCAGTATTTT.